This TCR beta chain was recorded in a study of cytomegalovirus exposure and HLA in healthy donors. Overall study: Researchers previously reported finding roughly 120 million unique TCR beta sequences from approximately 200 million T cells. Study-wide results and caveats: Based on reports, TCR beta sequences accurately predicted HLA-A and HLA-B alleles for most subjects. Presence/absence analyses assumed roughly uniform sequencing depth across donors, which may not hold. In a later analysis, HLA-associated TCR beta chains were more clonally expanded than equally common others.

13 Jbeta primers and 60 Vbeta primers were used for the PCR. Libraries were prepared by immunoSEQ multiplex PCR; TCRdb keeps only in-frame clonotypes and omits some of them. The sample lists roughly 86,000 clones, just over 70% occurring once. CDR1 and CDR2 (germline): SGHTA, FQGNSA. The germline V and J ends were trimmed by 5 bases and 2 bases, with 5 bases remaining between them. The CDR3 spans 12 residues. Concerning this clone itself: Its antigen remains unidentified. Other DNA sequences within the sample encode an identical CDR3.

V and J are TRBV7-2 and TRBJ2-3; D ambiguous. The sequence derives from a man between 60 and 75 years old in good health and CMV-seronegative. The specimen was PBMCs. For the CDR3, the DNA is TGTGCCAGCAGCCCTACCACAGATACGCAGTATTTT. Encoded protein: CASSPTTDTQYF.